A selection of T cell receptor beta chains follows, all from one sample in a study of Tregs in tolerant kidney transplant recipients. Their antigen targets remain unknown. This table comes from immunoSEQ multiplex PCR, and its TCRdb copy is limited to in-frame clones, with some not included. The sample shows around 11,000 clones, approximately 90% of them seen only once. Sequences were derived from Tregs from blood cultured with allogeneic cells, sampled before the transplant. These receptors all stem from a human patient who received a combined kidney and bone marrow transplant. The CDR3 runs from the conserved cysteine through the conserved F or W. Each record gives: V gene, J gene, CDR3 protein.

TRBV10-3,TRBJ2-7,CAISDLTGDEQYF
TRBV5-4,TRBJ2-5,CASSLVGGDLQYF
TRBV5-4,TRBJ1-4,CASSHRGPNEKLFF
TRBV9,TRBJ2-1,CASSRSHTGVRSNEQFF
TRBV27,TRBJ2-3,CASSLGEGITDTQYF
TRBV2,TRBJ1-4,CASRRLGTLFF
TRBV7-3,TRBJ2-1,CASSSSGGSYNEQFF
TRBV6-4,TRBJ1-1,CASKLQGEGTEAFF
TRBV30,TRBJ1-2,CAWSRQGTGEATF
TRBV5-1,TRBJ2-6,CASSGGAVSGANVLTF
TRBV11-2,TRBJ2-1,CASSLLGPLNEQFF
TRBV7-2,TRBJ2-3,CASSLLRLRTDTQYF
TRBV19,TRBJ1-1,CASSADRGLNTEAFF
TRBV6-5,TRBJ2-1,CASSRGNGPYNEQFF
TRBV30,TRBJ1-2,CAWNRDVDGYTF
TRBV4-3,TRBJ1-5,CASSHLVTGVPQHF
TRBV4-1,TRBJ1-3,CASSQAQGRSSGNTIYF
TRBV4-3,TRBJ2-1,CASSQDLSQGINEQFF
TRBV18,TRBJ1-2,CASHPGTGGAGSYTF
TRBV6-6,TRBJ1-1,CASSASRDRVTEAFF
TRBV6-5,TRBJ1-6,CASSYVGGYNSPLHF
TRBV5-1,TRBJ2-7,CASSLDGTGDYEQYF
TRBV12-2,TRBJ2-5,CASRYGRGGYQETQYF
TRBV6-5,TRBJ1-2,CASSYRGGKYGYTF
TRBV5-4,TRBJ1-2,CASSETPQGFYGYTF
TRBV6-1,TRBJ1-2,CASSAQGTYGYTF
TRBV7-2,TRBJ2-5,CASRRTSGQETQYF
TRBV29-1,TRBJ2-4,CSVKGQGANIQYF